Sequencing of this T cell receptor (beta chain) was carried out in a study of identical twins. Overall study results and limits: For cord blood, abundant beta clonotypes had fewer insertions, unlike memory repertoires, which showed none. Within twin pairs, the out-of-frame alpha sequences they shared showed excess low generation probability.

This clonotype showed up many times. What it recognizes is unknown. One entry per CDR3 protein, called by TCRdb with MiXCR from the 5' RACE reads. The sample carries some 500,000 distinct CDR3 sequences, over 11% recorded once. After removal of 3 bases from V and 3 bases from J, the junction contained 4 bases not matched to a gene. The CDR3 covers 13 residues. The germline CDR1 and CDR2 sequences are SQVTM and ANQGSEA. This sample was also put to use in a study of yellow fever vaccine responses in identical twins.

The sequenced sample consisted of CD4+ T cells sorted from blood. The source is a woman younger than 35 in good health. This chain joins TRBV29-1 and TRBJ2-7; 8 bases agree with TRBD1. The CDR3 DNA follows: TGCAGCGTTGACAGGGGGCGCGGCTACGAGCAGTACTTC. Amino acid sequence: CSVDRGRGYEQYF.